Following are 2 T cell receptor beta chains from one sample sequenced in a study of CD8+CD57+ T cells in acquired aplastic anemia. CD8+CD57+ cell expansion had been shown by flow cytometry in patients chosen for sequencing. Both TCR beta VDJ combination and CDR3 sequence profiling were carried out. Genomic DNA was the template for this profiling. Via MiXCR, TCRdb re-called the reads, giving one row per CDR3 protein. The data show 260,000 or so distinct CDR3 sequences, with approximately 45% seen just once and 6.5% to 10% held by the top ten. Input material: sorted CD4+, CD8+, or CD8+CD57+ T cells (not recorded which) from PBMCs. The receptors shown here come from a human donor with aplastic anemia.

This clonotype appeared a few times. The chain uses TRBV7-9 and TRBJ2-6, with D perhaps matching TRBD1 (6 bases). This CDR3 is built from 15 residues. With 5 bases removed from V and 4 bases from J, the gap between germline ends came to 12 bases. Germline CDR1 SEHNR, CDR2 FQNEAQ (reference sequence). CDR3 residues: CASSQEGTGANVLTF. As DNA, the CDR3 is TGTGCCAGCAGCCAAGAAGGGACAGGGGCCAACGTCCTGACTTTC.

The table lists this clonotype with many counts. In nucleotides, the CDR3 is TGCGCCAGCAGCCCGGAGGGGGGCATATTGGAGACCCAGTACTTC. Protein product: CASSPEGGILETQYF. This sequence joins TRBV5-1 and TRBJ2-5; D is possibly TRBD1 or TRBD2 (6 bases each). Germline V gives CDR1 SGHRS, CDR2 YFSETQ. The length of the CDR3 is 15 residues. Between the trimmed V and J ends, which lost 4 bases and 5 bases, there was a span of 18 bases.